The 18 T cell receptor beta chains reported below all come from one sample, sequenced in a study of blood T cell repertoires in COVID-19. TCRdb's table, derived via immunoSEQ multiplex PCR, lists solely in-frame clones and lacks some. The sample carries more than 200,000 clones, 88% recorded once. Sequencing was done on a sample of peripheral blood. These receptors originate from an older man with acute or convalescent COVID-19.

The chain has TRBV7-6 and TRBJ2-1; D may be TRBD2 (6 bases). From germline, CDR1 is SGHVS and CDR2 FNYEAQ. Deletions cut 1 base from V and 4 bases from J, with 11 bases between. The CDR3 is made up of 15 amino acids. In DNA form, the CDR3 reads TGTGCCAGCAGCTTAGGTAGCGGACTATACAATGAGCAGTTCTTC. Residues: CASSLGSGLYNEQFF.

This clone was counted only a few times. This chain joins TRBV5-1 and TRBJ2-7; 9 bases map to TRBD1. Germline assignment: CDR1 SGHRS and CDR2 YFSETQ. The ends lost 4 bases at V and 6 bases at J; junction bases unmatched: 5. This CDR3 contains 13 residues. CDR3 DNA sequence: TGCGCCAGCAGCGGAGGGACAGGGCGCGAGCAGTACTTC. This gives the protein CASSGGTGREQYF.

This clone was observed once. The chain is built from TRBV5-1 and TRBJ2-5; 7 nucleotides align to TRBD1. The CDR3 consists of 16 residues. The V segment lost 6 bases and the J segment 1 base; nucleotides outside the gene matches: 12. Germline-derived CDR1 and CDR2 are SGHRS and YFSETQ. The CDR3 loop reads CASTYYPTGSQETQYF. The CDR3 DNA follows: TGCGCCAGCACCTATTACCCGACAGGGTCCCAAGAGACCCAGTACTTC.

This clone was counted once. The V call is TRBV3-1 (or the pseudogene TRBV3-2), the J call TRBJ2-2, with TRBD2 as a possible D gene (5 bases). CDR3 length: 13 residues. CDR1 is LGHDT, CDR2 YNNKEL, per germline (reference sequence). V lost 2 bases, J lost 7 bases, and 8 bases lay in between. The DNA for the CDR3 is TGTGCCAGCAGCCAACGCGGAGGCGGGGAGCTGTTTTTT. It codes for CASSQRGGGELFF.

The chain recombines TRBV7-2 with TRBJ1-2; weak D call: TRBD1 (6 bases). Trimming left V 4 bases short and J 0 bases short, with 9 bases between. CDR1 and CDR2 (germline): SGHTA, FQGNSA. This CDR3 is 14 amino acids long. CDR3 sequence: CASSSWTANYGYTF. The CDR3 DNA follows: TGTGCCAGCAGCTCTTGGACAGCTAACTATGGCTACACCTTC.

V is TRBV20-1 and J is TRBJ2-1, with 7 bases identical to TRBD2. CDR3 length: 14 amino acids. Germline V CDR1 and CDR2: DFQATT, SNEGSKA (reference sequence). With V trimmed by 3 bases and J by 8 bases, 10 bases remained unmatched. This chain's CDR3 is CSASIPGGSDEQFF. In nucleotides, the CDR3 is TGCAGTGCTAGTATTCCTGGCGGGAGCGATGAGCAGTTCTTC.

The chain has TRBV4-1 and TRBJ1-4; TRBD1 matches 7 bases. The V gene's germline CDR1 is MGHRA and CDR2 YSYEKL. CDR3 size: 15 residues. Germline trimming cut 2 bases from V and 3 bases from J; bases unmatched to any gene: 3. CDR3 amino acids: CASSQPQGSNEKLFF. CDR3 nucleotide sequence: TGCGCCAGCAGCCAACCACAGGGGTCTAATGAAAAACTGTTTTTT.

The chain links TRBV9 to TRBJ2-5, with TRBD2 as a possible D gene (6 bases). This CDR3 comprises 15 residues. Trimming took off 3 bases at V and 1 base at J, with 13 bases between the two ends. CDR1 and CDR2 from the germline V gene are SGDLS and YYNGEE. As DNA, the CDR3 is TGTGCCAGCAGCGCCGTAGCGGCCCCCCAAGAGACCCAGTACTTC. Translation gives CASSAVAAPQETQYF.

The chain employs TRBV3-1 (or the pseudogene TRBV3-2) and TRBJ1-2; TRBD1 matches 9 bases. The CDR3 consists of 12 residues. V lost 1 base to trimming and J lost 13 bases; unmatched junction nucleotides: 4. The germline CDR1 and CDR2 sequences are LGHDT and YNNKEL (reference sequence). Written as DNA, the CDR3 is TGTGCCAGCAGCCAAGCAGGACAGGGGTGCACCTTC. This codes for CASSQAGQGCTF.

On this clone: This same CDR3 is encoded by further DNA sequences in the sample. This sequence joins TRBV12-3 or TRBV12-4 and TRBJ1-1, with D uncertain. This CDR3 comprises 13 residues. Deletions cut 3 bases from V and 0 bases from J, with 5 bases between. CDR3 nucleotide sequence: TGTGCCAGCAGTTTTAGTATGAACACTGAAGCTTTCTTT. This sequence encodes CASSFSMNTEAFF.

The V gene is TRBV3-1 (or the pseudogene TRBV3-2), the J gene TRBJ1-2, with 7 bases identical to TRBD1. The CDR3 runs 17 residues. V gave up 4 bases and J gave up 0 bases; unmatched junction bases: 11. The germline V gene has CDR1 LGHDT and CDR2 YNNKEL (reference sequence). CDR3 coding DNA: TGTGCCAGCAGCCCATTGCGCCGACAGGGAGCTAACTATGGCTACACCTTC. It is translated as CASSPLRRQGANYGYTF.

The rearrangement joins TRBV4-2 to TRBJ1-2; 7 bases fit TRBD1. The CDR3 runs to 15 residues. The J segment lost 8 bases and the V segment lost 0 bases, leaving 9 bases of the junction unmatched. Looked up from germline, CDR1 is LGHNA and CDR2 is YNFKEQ. DNA of the CDR3: TGTGCCAGCAGCCAAGATAGACAGGGAATGAGGGGCTACACCTTC. It specifies CASSQDRQGMRGYTF.

This sequence joins TRBV5-8 and TRBJ2-6, with 12 positions matching TRBD2. The CDR3 is 19 amino acids. The germline CDR1 and CDR2 sequences are SGHTS and YDEGEE. V shed 5 bases, J shed 4 bases, and the junction held 13 bases outside the gene matches. In DNA form, the CDR3 reads TGTGCCAGCAGTGGTTGGACTAGCGGGGAGGGCATGGGGGCCAACGTCCTGACTTTC. The encoded protein is CASSGWTSGEGMGANVLTF.

This chain links TRBV19 with TRBJ2-7; 10 bases match TRBD2. This CDR3 has 15 amino acids. J was trimmed by 4 bases and V by 6 bases; bases with no gene match: 9. Germline V lookup: CDR1 LNHDA, CDR2 SQIVND (reference sequence). The CDR3 sequence: CASRLGSSGSYEQYF. In DNA, the CDR3 is TGTGCCAGTAGACTAGGGTCTAGCGGGAGTTACGAGCAGTACTTC.

This rearrangement joins TRBV2 to TRBJ2-5, with 8 bases identical to TRBD2. Germline CDR1 reads SNHLY; CDR2 reads FYNNEI. V dropped 4 bases and J dropped 4; count of bases not matched to a gene: 11. CDR3 size: 16 residues. CDR3 loop: CASSAPPGGGAETQYF. CDR3 in DNA: TGTGCCAGCAGTGCGCCCCCCGGGGGGGGAGCAGAGACCCAGTACTTC.

V gene TRBV6-2 or TRBV6-3 combines with J gene TRBJ2-1, with D maybe TRBD2 (6 bases). Germline CDR1 and CDR2: MNHEY and SVGEGT. V was shortened by 5 bases and J by 0 bases, with 11 bases between the two germline ends. The CDR3 is made up of 15 amino acids. The CDR3 DNA sequence: TGTGCCAGCAGTCGTCTAGCGATCTCCTACAATGAGCAGTTCTTC. It specifies CASSRLAISYNEQFF.

The chain couples TRBV2 to TRBJ1-3; D call uncertain. CDR1 and CDR2 (germline): SNHLY, FYNNEI. This CDR3 comprises 17 residues. V lost 2 bases and J lost 0, with 14 bases in between. CDR3 nucleotide sequence: TGTGCCAGCAGTGAATTCGGCGAGGGTTACTCTGGAAACACCATATATTTT. Its translation is CASSEFGEGYSGNTIYF.

The genes are TRBV7-9 and TRBJ2-7, with D possibly TRBD2 on 6 matching bases. V lost 2 bases, J lost 2 bases, and 16 bases lay in between. The germline V gene has CDR1 SEHNR and CDR2 FQNEAQ (reference sequence). The CDR3 totals 16 residues. The CDR3, as DNA: TGTGCCAGCAGCTTAACAATACGGGGCGGGGCCTACGAGCAGTACTTC. Its protein product is CASSLTIRGGAYEQYF.